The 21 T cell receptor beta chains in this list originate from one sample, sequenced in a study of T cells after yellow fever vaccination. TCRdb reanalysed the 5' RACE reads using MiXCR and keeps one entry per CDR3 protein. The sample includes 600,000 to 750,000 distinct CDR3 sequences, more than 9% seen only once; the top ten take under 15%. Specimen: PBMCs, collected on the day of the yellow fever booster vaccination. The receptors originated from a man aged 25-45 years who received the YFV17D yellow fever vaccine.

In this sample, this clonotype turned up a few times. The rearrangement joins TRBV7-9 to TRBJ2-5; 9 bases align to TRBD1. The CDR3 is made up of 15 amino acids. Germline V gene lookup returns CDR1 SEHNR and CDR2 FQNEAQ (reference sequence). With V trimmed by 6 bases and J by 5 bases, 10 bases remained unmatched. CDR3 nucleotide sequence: TGTGCCAGCAGTCCGGGACAGGGCTTTGGGGAGACCCAGTACTTC. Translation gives CASSPGQGFGETQYF.

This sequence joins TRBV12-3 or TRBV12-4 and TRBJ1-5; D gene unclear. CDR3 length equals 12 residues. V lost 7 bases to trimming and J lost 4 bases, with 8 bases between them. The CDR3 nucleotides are TGTGCCAGCACTTCTGGGAATCAGCCCCAGCATTTT. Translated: CASTSGNQPQHF.

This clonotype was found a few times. Here the CDR3 DNA reads TGTGCCAGCAGTGACGGATCTGGGGCCAACGTCCTGACTTTC. It translates to CASSDGSGANVLTF. The V gene is TRBV7-6, the J gene TRBJ2-6; D is ambiguous. Germline values: CDR1 SGHVS, CDR2 FNYEAQ. The ends were cut back, 6 bases at V and 1 base at J, with 7 bases in the middle. This CDR3 region has 14 residues. Looking up the rest from reference TRBV7-6 and TRBJ2-6 gives the full variable domain: GAGVSQSPRYKVTKRGQDVALRCDPISGHVSLYWYRQALGQGPEFLTYFNYEAQQDKSGLPNDRFSAERPEGSISTLTIQRTEQRDSAMYRCASSDGSGANVLTFGAGSRLTVL.

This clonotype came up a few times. The CDR3: CASSNPGVGSPLHF. Here the CDR3 DNA reads TGTGCCAGCAGTAACCCGGGGGTCGGTTCACCCCTCCACTTT. The J gene is TRBJ1-6, the V gene TRBV6-5; maybe TRBD1 (5 bases). Between the trimmed V and J ends, which lost 5 bases and 9 bases, there was a span of 14 bases. This CDR3 is 14 amino acids long. Germline V CDR1 and CDR2: MNHEY, SVGAGI.

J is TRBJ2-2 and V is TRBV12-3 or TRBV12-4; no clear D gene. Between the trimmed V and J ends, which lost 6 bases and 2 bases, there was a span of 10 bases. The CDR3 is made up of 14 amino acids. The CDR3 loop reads CASSKDPNTGELFF. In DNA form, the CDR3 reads TGTGCCAGCAGCAAGGACCCAAACACCGGGGAGCTGTTTTTT.

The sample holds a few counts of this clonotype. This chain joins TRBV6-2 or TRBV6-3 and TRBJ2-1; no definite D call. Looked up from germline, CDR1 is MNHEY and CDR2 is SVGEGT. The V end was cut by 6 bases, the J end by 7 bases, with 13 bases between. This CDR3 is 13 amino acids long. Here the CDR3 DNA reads TGTGCCAGCAGCTCACCCGTGCCGAATGAGCAGTTCTTC. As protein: CASSSPVPNEQFF.

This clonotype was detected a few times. Here the CDR3 DNA reads TGTGCCAGCAGTCCCCCAGATCTCGAGCAGTACTTC. Translating gives CASSPPDLEQYF. The gene calls are TRBV11-2 and TRBJ2-7; no definite D call. The length of the CDR3 is 12 residues. V lost 6 bases and J lost 6, with 12 bases in between. From germline, CDR1 is SGHAT and CDR2 FQNNGV.

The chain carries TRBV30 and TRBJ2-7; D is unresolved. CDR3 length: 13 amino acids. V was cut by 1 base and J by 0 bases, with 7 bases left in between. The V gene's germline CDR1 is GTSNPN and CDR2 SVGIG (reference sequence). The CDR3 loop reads CAWSGSSSYEQYF. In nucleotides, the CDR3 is TGTGCCTGGAGTGGCAGTTCCTCCTACGAGCAGTACTTC.

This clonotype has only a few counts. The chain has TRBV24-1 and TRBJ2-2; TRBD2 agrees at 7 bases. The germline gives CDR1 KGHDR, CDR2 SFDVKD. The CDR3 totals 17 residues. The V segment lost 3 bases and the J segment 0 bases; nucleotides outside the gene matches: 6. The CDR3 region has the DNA TGTGCCACCAGTGATCCCTTGACTAGCTCGAACACCGGGGAGCTGTTTTTT. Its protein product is CATSDPLTSSNTGELFF.

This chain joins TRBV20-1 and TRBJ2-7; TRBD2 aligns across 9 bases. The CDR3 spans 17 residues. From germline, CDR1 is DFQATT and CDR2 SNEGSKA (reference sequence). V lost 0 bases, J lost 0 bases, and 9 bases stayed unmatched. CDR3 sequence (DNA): TGCAGTGCTAGAGATTTGAAGACTAGCGGAATCTCCTACGAGCAGTACTTC. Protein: CSARDLKTSGISYEQYF.

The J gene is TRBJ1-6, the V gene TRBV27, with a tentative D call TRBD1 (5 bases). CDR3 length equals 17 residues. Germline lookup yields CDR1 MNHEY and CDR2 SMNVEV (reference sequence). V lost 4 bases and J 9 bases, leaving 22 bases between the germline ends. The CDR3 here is CASSSYSLGGDSSPLHF. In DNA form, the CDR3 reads TGTGCCAGCAGTTCATACTCTCTCGGGGGTGATAGTTCACCCCTCCACTTT.

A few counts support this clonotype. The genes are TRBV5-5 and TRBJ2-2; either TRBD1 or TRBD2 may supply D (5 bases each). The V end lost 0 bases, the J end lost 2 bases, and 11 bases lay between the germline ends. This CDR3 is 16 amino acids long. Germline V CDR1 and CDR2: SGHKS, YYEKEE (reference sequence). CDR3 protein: CASSLGPGTNTGELFF. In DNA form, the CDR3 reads TGTGCCAGCAGCTTGGGTCCCGGGACCAACACCGGGGAGCTGTTTTTT.

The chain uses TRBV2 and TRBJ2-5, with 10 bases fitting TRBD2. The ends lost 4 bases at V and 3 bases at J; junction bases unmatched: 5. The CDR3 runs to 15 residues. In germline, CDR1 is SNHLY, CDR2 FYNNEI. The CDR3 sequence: CASSGTGLAKETQYF. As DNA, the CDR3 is TGTGCCAGCAGTGGGACGGGACTAGCGAAAGAGACCCAGTACTTC.

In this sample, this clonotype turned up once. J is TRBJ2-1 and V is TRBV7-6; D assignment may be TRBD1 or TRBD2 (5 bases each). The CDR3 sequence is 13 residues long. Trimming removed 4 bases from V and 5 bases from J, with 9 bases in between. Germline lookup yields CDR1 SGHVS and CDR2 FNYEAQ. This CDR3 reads CASSSGPNNEQFF. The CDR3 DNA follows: TGTGCCAGCAGCTCGGGACCAAACAATGAGCAGTTCTTC.

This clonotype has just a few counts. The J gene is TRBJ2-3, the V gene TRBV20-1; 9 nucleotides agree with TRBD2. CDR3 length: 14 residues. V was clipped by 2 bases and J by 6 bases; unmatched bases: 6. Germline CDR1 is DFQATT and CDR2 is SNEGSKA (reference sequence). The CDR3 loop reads CSARWLAGWDTQYF. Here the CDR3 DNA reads TGCAGTGCTAGATGGCTAGCGGGATGGGATACGCAGTATTTT.

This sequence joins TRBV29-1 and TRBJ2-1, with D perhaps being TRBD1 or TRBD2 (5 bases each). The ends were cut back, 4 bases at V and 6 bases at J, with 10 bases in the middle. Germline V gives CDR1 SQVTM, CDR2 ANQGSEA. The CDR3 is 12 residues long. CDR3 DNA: TGCAGCGTTGTCAGGGCGGGCAATGAGCAGTTCTTC. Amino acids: CSVVRAGNEQFF.

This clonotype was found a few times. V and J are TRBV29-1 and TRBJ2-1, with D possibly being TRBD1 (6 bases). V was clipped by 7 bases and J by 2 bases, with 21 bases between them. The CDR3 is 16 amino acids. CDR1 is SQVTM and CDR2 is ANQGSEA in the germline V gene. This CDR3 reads CSGGRRAGVAYNEQFF. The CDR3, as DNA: TGCAGCGGGGGCCGAAGGGCAGGGGTGGCCTACAATGAGCAGTTCTTC.

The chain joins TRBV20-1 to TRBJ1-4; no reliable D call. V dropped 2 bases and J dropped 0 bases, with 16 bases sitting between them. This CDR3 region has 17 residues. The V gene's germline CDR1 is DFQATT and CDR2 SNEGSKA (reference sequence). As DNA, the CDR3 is TGCAGTGCTAGATCCTGGACTGCTGAAGCAACTAATGAAAAACTGTTTTTT. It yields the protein CSARSWTAEATNEKLFF.

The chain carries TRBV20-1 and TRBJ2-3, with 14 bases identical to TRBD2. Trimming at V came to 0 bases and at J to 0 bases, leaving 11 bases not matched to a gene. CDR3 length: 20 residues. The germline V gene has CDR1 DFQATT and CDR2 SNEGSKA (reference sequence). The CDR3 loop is CSARDKGLAGGRASTDTQYF. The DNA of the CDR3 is TGCAGTGCTAGAGATAAAGGACTAGCGGGAGGCCGCGCGAGCACAGATACGCAGTATTTT.

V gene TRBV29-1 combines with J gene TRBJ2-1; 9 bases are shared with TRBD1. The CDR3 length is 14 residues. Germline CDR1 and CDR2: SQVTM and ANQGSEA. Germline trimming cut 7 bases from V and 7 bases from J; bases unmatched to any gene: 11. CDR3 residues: CSGVRQGGRNEQFF. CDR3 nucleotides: TGCAGCGGGGTGAGACAGGGGGGCCGGAATGAGCAGTTCTTC.

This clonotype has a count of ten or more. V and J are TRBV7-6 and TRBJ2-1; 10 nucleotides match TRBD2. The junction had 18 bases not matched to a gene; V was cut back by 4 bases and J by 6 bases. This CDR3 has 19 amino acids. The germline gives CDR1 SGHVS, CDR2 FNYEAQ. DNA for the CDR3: TGTGCCAGCAGCTCCCCCGTAACTAGCGGGAAGCCTTACTCCAATGAGCAGTTCTTC. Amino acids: CASSSPVTSGKPYSNEQFF.